A single T cell receptor beta chain is shown here with its context. This entry is derived from a study of monozygotic twins with inflammatory bowel disease. TCRdb reanalyzed the 5' RACE reads and collapses them to one entry per CDR3 protein, without DNA. The repertoire table contains over 150,000 distinct CDR3 sequences. Sequencing used blood. This TCR was sampled from a human donor with ulcerative colitis or Crohn's disease, or a healthy co-twin of an affected twin (not recorded which).

The CDR3 loop is CASSLNSLYEQYF. J is TRBJ2-7 and V is TRBV5-6. Looked up from germline, CDR1 is SGHDT and CDR2 is YYEEEE. The length of the CDR3 is 13 residues.